The present T cell receptor (beta chain) was sequenced within a study of blood T cell repertoires in COVID-19. Germline-derived CDR1 and CDR2 are MGHRA and YSYEKL. The V end lost 1 base, the J end lost 2 bases, and 9 bases lay between the germline ends. The CDR3 has 14 amino acids. Libraries were prepared by immunoSEQ multiplex PCR; TCRdb keeps only in-frame clonotypes and omits some of them. The sample holds approximately 100,000 clones, more than 85% seen once. Sequencing was performed on peripheral blood. This chain joins TRBV4-1 and TRBJ2-7, with D unresolved. The sequence derives from a human donor in a cohort sampled during active COVID-19. CDR3: CASSQVGQTYEQYF. The CDR3 DNA reads as TGCGCCAGCAGCCAAGTTGGGCAGACCTACGAGCAGTACTTC.